One and the same sample provided the 26 T cell receptor beta chains below, sequenced in a study of T cells after posttransplantation cyclophosphamide (dated by TCRdb to the mid-2010s). Library preparation employed the immunoSEQ multiplex PCR assay. The table was pulled from immuneACCESS by TCRdb, which kept in-frame rearrangements only. Such tables lose some clones; where checked, under half of the loss comes from unresolved V genes, and the rest has no known cause. This sample is represented by 41,000 or so clones, with no singletons among them. The biggest ten clones account for 5.5% to 6% of the sample. The specimen was PBMCs. These receptors were taken from a man aged 25-45 years in good health and a related stem cell transplant donor.

This clone was detected many times. The chain has TRBV19 and TRBJ2-1; 9 positions agree with TRBD2. Germline trimming cut 3 bases from V and 6 bases from J; bases unmatched to any gene: 3. CDR3 length: 14 residues. Germline CDR1 reads LNHDA; CDR2 reads SQIVND (reference sequence). The CDR3 spells CASSIRGGANEQFF. CDR3 nucleotides: TGTGCCAGTAGTATTCGCGGGGGGGCCAATGAGCAGTTCTTC. Full variable domain (outside the CDR3, taken from reference TRBV19 and TRBJ2-1): DGGITQSPKYLFRKEGQNVTLSCEQNLNHDAMYWYRQDPGQGLRLIYYSQIVNDFQKGDIAEGYSVSREKKESFPLTVTSAQKNPTAFYLCASSIRGGANEQFFGPGTRLTVL.

This clone was seen at least ten times. The chain carries TRBV19 and TRBJ1-2; D might be TRBD1 (6 bases). The CDR3 runs 15 residues. Between the trimmed V and J ends, which lost 5 bases and 8 bases, there was a span of 21 bases. Germline CDR1 LNHDA, CDR2 SQIVND (reference sequence). The CDR3 region is CASSLYRDTTSGYTF. Written as DNA, the CDR3 is TGTGCCAGTAGTTTGTACCGGGACACTACGTCGGGCTACACCTTC.

In this sample, this clone turned up many times. V gene TRBV6-1 combines with J gene TRBJ1-5; the match to TRBD1 covers 8 bases. CDR1 MNHNS and CDR2 SASEGT come from the germline V gene. Trimming removed 3 bases from V and 7 bases from J; junction bases left unmatched: 2. The CDR3 runs to 13 residues. The CDR3 nucleotides are TGTGCCAGCAGTGAGGACAGGGACCAGCCCCAGCATTTT. It yields the protein CASSEDRDQPQHF.

The table lists this clone with many counts. V usage is TRBV10-3 and J usage is TRBJ2-7; D gene unclear. This CDR3 is 15 amino acids long. The ends were cut back, 7 bases at V and 2 bases at J, with 18 bases in the middle. Germline values: CDR1 ENHRY, CDR2 SYGVKD. This CDR3 reads CAITVSATSTYEQYF. Here the CDR3 DNA reads TGTGCCATCACTGTGTCAGCGACGTCGACCTACGAGCAGTACTTC.

This clone showed up many times. V gene TRBV28 combines with J gene TRBJ1-1; 9 bases align to TRBD1. V was clipped by 0 bases and J by 3 bases; unmatched bases: 11. The CDR3 contains 18 residues. Germline values: CDR1 MDHEN, CDR2 SYDVKM. The CDR3 loop reads CASSLWGQGSPTYTEAFF. In nucleotides, the CDR3 is TGTGCCAGCAGTTTATGGGGACAGGGCTCCCCTACATACACTGAAGCTTTCTTT.

This clone was observed many times. The chain uses TRBV19 and TRBJ2-7; 8 nucleotides match TRBD1. CDR3 length: 13 residues. The germline V gene has CDR1 LNHDA and CDR2 SQIVND (reference sequence). The trim removed 10 bases at V and 4 bases at J, leaving 9 bases unmatched. This CDR3 is CATEDRVKYEQYF. The CDR3 region has the DNA TGTGCCACCGAGGACAGGGTGAAATACGAGCAGTACTTC.

This clone was seen a handful of times. The gene calls are TRBV5-1 and TRBJ2-7; tentatively, D is TRBD1 (6 bases). V dropped 1 base and J dropped 8 bases, with 13 bases sitting between them. The germline V gene has CDR1 SGHRS and CDR2 YFSETQ. This CDR3 has 13 amino acids. The CDR3 loop is CASSLQGRDQQYF. In DNA, the CDR3 is TGCGCCAGCAGCTTGCAGGGGCGCGACCAGCAGTACTTC.

The CDR3 reads CASSAGRTSGFQETQYF. In nucleotides, the CDR3 is TGTGCCAGCAGCGCCGGAAGGACTAGCGGTTTCCAAGAGACCCAGTACTTC. V is TRBV9 and J is TRBJ2-5, with 10 positions matching TRBD2. With 3 bases clipped from V and 1 base from J, the junction kept 9 bases outside the gene matches. The CDR3 totals 17 residues. Germline lookup yields CDR1 SGDLS and CDR2 YYNGEE. The complete variable domain, with remaining parts taken from reference TRBV9 and TRBJ2-5, reads DSGVTQTPKHLITATGQRVTLRCSPRSGDLSVYWYQQSLDQGLQFLIQYYNGEERAKGNILERFSAQQFPDLHSELNLSSLELGDSALYFCASSAGRTSGFQETQYFGPGTRLLVL.

This clone has at least ten counts. J is TRBJ1-6 and V is TRBV6-2 or TRBV6-3; a weak D match, TRBD1 (6 bases). The ends were cut back, 10 bases at V and 7 bases at J, with 11 bases in the middle. From germline, CDR1 is MNHEY and CDR2 SVGEGT. There are 12 residues in the CDR3. The CDR3 DNA sequence: TGTGCCACTTATACAGGGAATTCACCCCTCCACTTT. This encodes CATYTGNSPLHF.

This clone was detected ten times or more. The genes are TRBV7-6 and TRBJ2-5; 7 bases line up with TRBD1. CDR3 size: 15 residues. Germline V gene lookup returns CDR1 SGHVS and CDR2 FNYEAQ. The trim removed 3 bases at V and 5 bases at J, leaving 9 bases unmatched. CDR3 protein: CASSFRGGSGETQYF. DNA for the CDR3: TGTGCCAGCAGCTTTCGAGGGGGCTCGGGGGAGACCCAGTACTTC.

This clone showed up many times. The chain combines TRBV5-1 with TRBJ2-7; 12 bases agree with TRBD1. J gave up 7 bases and V 4 bases, and 12 bases lay outside the gene matches. In germline, CDR1 is SGHRS, CDR2 YFSETQ. The CDR3 runs 16 residues. The CDR3 region has the DNA TGCGCCAGCAGCCCCCGGAGTGGGACAGGGGGCAATGAGCAGTACTTC. Translating it yields CASSPRSGTGGNEQYF.

Many counts were recorded for this clone. The chain uses TRBV27 and TRBJ1-6; TRBD1 matches 8 bases. This CDR3 region has 22 residues. Germline CDR1 is MNHEY and CDR2 is SMNVEV (reference sequence). The V and J ends lost 0 bases and 0 bases, in that order; junction bases with no gene match: 16. The CDR3 region is CASSLSVTRQGISGSYNSPLHF. The CDR3 coding sequence is TGTGCCAGCAGTTTATCAGTGACTAGACAGGGGATCTCCGGCTCCTATAATTCACCCCTCCACTTT.

This clone was seen ten or more times. CDR3 in amino acids: CASSDQDRQYYEQYF. In nucleotides, the CDR3 is TGTGCCAGCAGTGACCAAGACAGGCAATACTACGAGCAGTACTTC. The genes are TRBV6-1 and TRBJ2-7; TRBD1 is a possible D gene (6 bases). The CDR3 loop spans 15 amino acids. Germline CDR1 and CDR2: MNHNS and SASEGT. Trimming cost V 3 bases and J 3 bases, with 15 bases left between them.

This clone was seen more than once but under ten times. In DNA form, the CDR3 reads TGCGCCAGCAGCTTAGAGGGGGCAGGGTATGGCTACACCTTC. Translation gives CASSLEGAGYGYTF. This rearrangement joins TRBV5-1 to TRBJ1-2; 7 bases line up with TRBD1. Losses at the gene ends were 2 bases for V and 5 bases for J; bases not matched to a gene: 6. CDR3 size: 14 residues. The V gene's germline CDR1 is SGHRS and CDR2 YFSETQ.

This clone was counted many times. V and J are TRBV5-1 and TRBJ2-2, with 7 positions matching TRBD1. The CDR3 runs 16 residues. V lost 0 bases to trimming and J lost 1 base; unmatched junction nucleotides: 3. The germline gives CDR1 SGHRS, CDR2 YFSETQ. CDR3 coding DNA: TGCGCCAGCAGCTTGGGGACAGGACTGAACACCGGGGAGCTGTTTTTT. Translating it yields CASSLGTGLNTGELFF.

This clone was detected many times. This chain connects TRBV11-2 to TRBJ1-5; tentative D call: TRBD1 (5 bases). The CDR3 consists of 15 residues. V was clipped by 8 bases and J by 3 bases, with 17 bases between them. CDR1 is SGHAT and CDR2 is FQNNGV in the germline V gene. CDR3 DNA sequence: TGTGCCAGCGCCCTTGACGAGGGGTACAATCAGCCCCAGCATTTT. It codes for CASALDEGYNQPQHF.

The CDR3 DNA sequence: TGTGCCAGCAGCTTAACCAGGGAGAGCACTGAAGCTTTCTTT. It is translated as CASSLTRESTEAFF. The chain couples TRBV7-8 to TRBJ1-1, with D perhaps matching TRBD1 (5 bases). The CDR3 is made up of 14 amino acids. Germline V gene data show CDR1 as SGHVS and CDR2 as FQNEAQ. Trimming removed 2 bases from V and 4 bases from J, with 11 bases in between.

This clone was seen repeatedly, ten times or more. This sequence joins TRBV6-2 or TRBV6-3 and TRBJ1-1; possibly TRBD1 for D (5 bases). With 6 bases removed from V and 1 base from J, the gap between germline ends came to 12 bases. From germline, CDR1 is MNHEY and CDR2 SVGEGT. This CDR3 is 14 amino acids long. The CDR3 coding sequence is TGTGCCAGCAGGCCACAGGCCGGGAACACTGAAGCTTTCTTT. Its protein product is CASRPQAGNTEAFF.

There are many counts of this clone. The chain employs TRBV6-1 and TRBJ1-1; weak D call: TRBD1 (5 bases). Trimming took off 10 bases at V and 1 base at J, with 16 bases between the two ends. This CDR3 contains 14 residues. Germline V gene sequence: CDR1 MNHNS, CDR2 SASEGT. The CDR3 loop reads CATLEGRQNTEAFF. As DNA, the CDR3 is TGTGCCACCCTTGAGGGGCGGCAGAACACTGAAGCTTTCTTT.

At least ten counts were recorded for this clone. The CDR3 protein is CATGRGANEKLFF. The CDR3 DNA reads as TGTGCCACGGGGCGGGGAGCTAATGAAAAACTGTTTTTT. The chain links TRBV15 to TRBJ1-4, with D maybe TRBD1 (5 bases). Trimming stripped 9 bases from V and 3 bases from J, with 11 bases between. The CDR3 contains 13 residues. The germline CDR1 and CDR2 sequences are LNHNV and YYDKDF (reference sequence).

This clone was observed at least ten times. The chain is built from TRBV2 and TRBJ2-2; 8 nucleotides align to TRBD1. The V gene end was trimmed by 6 bases and the J gene end by 4 bases; junction bases not matched to a gene: 7. The CDR3 length is 15 residues. The germline V gene encodes CDR1 SNHLY and CDR2 FYNNEI. In nucleotides, the CDR3 is TGTGCCAGCAGGATCAGGGGGCGTAGCACCGGGGAGCTGTTTTTT. Translation gives CASRIRGRSTGELFF.

This clone was seen at least ten times. This rearrangement joins TRBV18 to TRBJ1-5; 7 nucleotides align to TRBD1. After removal of 3 bases from V and 4 bases from J, the junction contained 6 bases not matched to a gene. Germline V gene lookup returns CDR1 KGHSH and CDR2 LQKENI. The CDR3 totals 15 residues. CDR3 sequence (DNA): TGTGCCAGCTCACCCCAGGCAGGGGGGAATCAGCCCCAGCATTTT. Translating gives CASSPQAGGNQPQHF.

This clone occurred many times. V is TRBV5-1 and J is TRBJ2-1; TRBD1 is a possible D gene (5 bases). From germline, CDR1 is SGHRS and CDR2 YFSETQ. This CDR3 spans 16 amino acids. The V and J ends lost 1 base and 4 bases respectively, with 15 bases between them. The CDR3 region has the DNA TGCGCCAGCAGCTTGACAGGTTCGGGTCTGTACAATGAGCAGTTCTTC. Its protein product is CASSLTGSGLYNEQFF.

Many counts were recorded for this clone. V usage is TRBV10-1 and J usage is TRBJ2-5; D remains unclear. The CDR3 covers 13 residues. CDR1 is WNHNN and CDR2 is SYGVQD in the germline V gene (reference sequence). V lost 4 bases and J lost 6, with 12 bases in between. The CDR3 DNA reads TGCGCCAGCAGTGGTCGGAGCGTGCAGACCCAGTACTTC. The encoded protein is CASSGRSVQTQYF.

This clone occurred a few times. The V gene is TRBV12-3 or TRBV12-4, the J gene TRBJ2-2; 7 positions agree with TRBD1. The CDR3 spans 18 residues. The V segment lost 7 bases and the J segment 0 bases; nucleotides outside the gene matches: 14. The CDR3: CASTARDSQRTNTGELFF. The CDR3, as DNA: TGTGCCAGCACCGCCCGGGACAGCCAACGTACGAACACCGGGGAGCTGTTTTTT.

Ten or more counts support this clone. The chain joins TRBV28 to TRBJ2-1; 9 bases agree with TRBD2. The CDR3 runs to 16 residues. V lost 7 bases to trimming and J lost 0 bases; unmatched junction nucleotides: 7. Germline loops: CDR1 MDHEN, CDR2 SYDVKM. DNA of the CDR3: TGTGCCAGCAATAGCGGGGGTCCGAGCTCCTACAATGAGCAGTTCTTC. The encoded protein is CASNSGGPSSYNEQFF.